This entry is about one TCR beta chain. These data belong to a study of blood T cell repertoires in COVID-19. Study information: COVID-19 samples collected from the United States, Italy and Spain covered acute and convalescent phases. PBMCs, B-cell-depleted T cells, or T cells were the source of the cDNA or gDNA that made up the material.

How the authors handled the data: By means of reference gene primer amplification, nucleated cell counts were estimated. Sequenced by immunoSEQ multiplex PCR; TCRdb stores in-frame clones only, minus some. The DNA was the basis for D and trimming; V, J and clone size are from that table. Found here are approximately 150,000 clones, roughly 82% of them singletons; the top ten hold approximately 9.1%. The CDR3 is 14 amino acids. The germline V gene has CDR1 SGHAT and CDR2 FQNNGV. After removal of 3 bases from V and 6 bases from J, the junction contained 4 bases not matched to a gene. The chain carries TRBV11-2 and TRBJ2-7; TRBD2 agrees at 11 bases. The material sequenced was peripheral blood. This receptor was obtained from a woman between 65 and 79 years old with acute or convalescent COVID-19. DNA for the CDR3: TGTGCCAGCAGCTTCTTACTAGCGGGAGCCGAGCAGTACTTC. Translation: CASSFLLAGAEQYF.